A single sample is the source of the 12 T cell receptor beta chains below, sequenced in a study of cytomegalovirus exposure and HLA in healthy donors. The PCR contained 60 Vbeta and 13 Jbeta primers. The repertoire was sequenced with immunoSEQ multiplex PCR; TCRdb's copy has only in-frame clones and lacks some. The table records 90,000 to 150,000 clones, 77% of them present only once. Input material: PBMCs. All receptors derive from a man between 18 and 35 years old in good health and CMV-seropositive.

This rearrangement joins TRBV5-6 to TRBJ2-7, with 9 bases lining up with TRBD2. The germline V gene encodes CDR1 SGHDT and CDR2 YYEEEE. After removal of 1 base from V and 3 bases from J, the junction contained 8 bases not matched to a gene. CDR3 length: 16 amino acids. The CDR3 region has the DNA TGTGCCAGCAGCTTGATGCTGCTAGCGGGACTCTACGAGCAGTACTTC. Its translation: CASSLMLLAGLYEQYF. Filled out from reference TRBV5-6 and TRBJ2-7, the complete variable domain reads DAGVTQSPTHLIKTRGQQVTLRCSPKSGHDTVSWYQQALGQGPQFIFQYYEEEERQRGNFPDRFSGHQFPNYSSELNVNALLLGDSALYLCASSLMLLAGLYEQYFGPGTRLTVT.

The chain has TRBV30 and TRBJ1-4; 11 bases align to TRBD1. This CDR3 has 14 residues. V lost 4 bases and J lost 7; bases outside the gene matches: 5. CDR1 and CDR2 (germline): GTSNPN, SVGIG (reference sequence). CDR3 sequence (DNA): TGTGCCTGGAAGGGGACAGGGGGTCGTGAAAAACTGTTTTTT. This translates into CAWKGTGGREKLFF.

A note on this clone: Compared with germline, one end of the junction differs, possibly owing to a read error. The rearrangement uses TRBV5-1 and TRBJ2-6, with D uncertain. This CDR3 has 14 amino acids. Looked up from germline, CDR1 is SGHRS and CDR2 is YFSETQ. CDR3 amino acids: CASSLDTAANGLTF. The CDR3 region has the DNA TGCGCCAGCAGCTTGGATACAGCAGCCAACGGCCTGACTTTC.

This clone has a handful of counts. The CDR3 reads CASSEWARGNSPLHF. The CDR3 region has the DNA TGTGCCAGCAGTGAATGGGCCAGGGGAAATTCACCCCTCCACTTT. The rearrangement links TRBV25-1 to TRBJ1-6; a possible D gene is TRBD1 (6 bases). The CDR3 consists of 15 residues. Per germline, CDR1 MGHDK and CDR2 SYGVNS. Trimming pared 1 base from V and 7 bases from J, leaving 11 bases between.

The chain carries TRBV20-1 and TRBJ1-2, with a tentative D call TRBD1 (6 bases). The germline V gene has CDR1 DFQATT and CDR2 SNEGSKA (reference sequence). The CDR3 has 11 amino acids. The V and J ends lost 3 bases and 12 bases respectively, with 14 bases between them. In DNA form, the CDR3 reads TGCAGTGCTAGCCGACAGGATCGTGACACCTTC. Protein product: CSASRQDRDTF.

The chain carries TRBV18 and TRBJ1-2; 8 positions match TRBD1. V lost 3 bases to trimming and J lost 5 bases; unmatched junction nucleotides: 8. The CDR3 runs 15 residues. Germline assignment: CDR1 KGHSH and CDR2 LQKENI. This CDR3 is CASSPGQVRLYGYTF. The CDR3 nucleotides read TGTGCCAGCTCACCGGGACAGGTTAGGCTATATGGCTACACCTTC. Drawing the rest from reference TRBV18 and TRBJ1-2, the complete variable domain is NAGVMQNPRHLVRRRGQEARLRCSPMKGHSHVYWYRQLPEEGLKFMVYLQKENIIDESGMPKERFSAEFPKEGPSILRIQQVVRGDSAAYFCASSPGQVRLYGYTFGSGTRLTVV.

The rearrangement joins TRBV19 to TRBJ2-5; 11 bases map to TRBD2. The trim removed 5 bases at V and 4 bases at J, leaving 12 bases unmatched. CDR1 LNHDA and CDR2 SQIVND come from the germline V gene (reference sequence). The CDR3 extends over 17 amino acids. DNA of the CDR3: TGTGCCAGTAGTCTACGCGTAGCGGGGGGGTTACTAGAGACCCAGTACTTC. Amino acid sequence: CASSLRVAGGLLETQYF.

V usage is TRBV30 and J usage is TRBJ1-2, with 9 bases aligning to TRBD1. V shed 0 bases and J 4 bases; nucleotides not matched to a gene: 9. The CDR3 extends over 16 amino acids. Germline V gives CDR1 GTSNPN, CDR2 SVGIG (reference sequence). The CDR3 sequence is CAWSVWGTGSIYGYTF. The CDR3 DNA follows: TGTGCCTGGAGTGTTTGGGGGACAGGGTCTATCTATGGCTACACCTTC.

The rearrangement joins TRBV4-1 to TRBJ2-7; no firm D call. CDR3 length: 13 amino acids. V shed 0 bases and J shed 7 bases, with 10 bases lying between them. Per germline, CDR1 MGHRA and CDR2 YSYEKL. The CDR3 nucleotides read TGCGCCAGCAGCCAAGATCTCACAGAAGAGCAGTACTTC. Amino acid sequence: CASSQDLTEEQYF.

The chain joins TRBV5-5 to TRBJ1-2; D is unclear. The ends were cut back, 6 bases at V and 4 bases at J, with 13 bases in the middle. CDR1 and CDR2 from the germline V gene are SGHKS and YYEKEE (reference sequence). The CDR3 sequence is 13 residues long. CDR3 coding DNA: TGTGCCAGCACCCCCGCGGGTGCCTATGGCTACACCTTC. This gives the protein CASTPAGAYGYTF.

CDR3 sequence: CASSLEDRRISTDTQYF. CDR3 nucleotides: TGTGCCAGCAGCCTAGAAGACAGAAGGATTAGCACAGATACGCAGTATTTT. The chain combines TRBV11-1 with TRBJ2-3, with D maybe TRBD1 (5 bases). In germline, CDR1 is SGHAT, CDR2 FQDESV (reference sequence). The V end was cut by 5 bases, the J end by 0 bases, with 18 bases between. The CDR3 loop spans 17 amino acids.

In its sample, this clone was seen a few times. CDR3 DNA sequence: TGTGCCAGCAGTGACTTCTACGAGCAGTACTTC. Protein: CASSDFYEQYF. The V gene is TRBV25-1, the J gene TRBJ2-7; D gene unclear. V lost 3 bases, J lost 3 bases, and 3 bases lay in between. The CDR3 spans 11 residues. CDR1 MGHDK and CDR2 SYGVNS come from the germline V gene.